The clone carrying this T cell receptor beta chain showed up just a few times. Sequencing was performed with immunoSEQ multiplex PCR; in TCRdb, only in-frame clones are kept and a portion is missing. The sample shows over 120,000 clones, approximately 89% of them seen only once. V was trimmed by 9 bases and J by 7 bases, leaving 12 bases between them. This CDR3 has 11 amino acids. CDR1 is LNHDA and CDR2 is SQIVND in the germline V gene (reference sequence). The data are from a study of blood T cell repertoires in COVID-19. Source material: peripheral blood. This TCR came from a human donor in a cohort sampled during active COVID-19. This rearrangement joins TRBV19 to TRBJ1-2; tentatively, D is TRBD1 (6 bases). CDR3 sequence (DNA): TGTGCCAGCGAACAGGGAGCTGGCTACACCTTC. Translated: CASEQGAGYTF.